This T cell receptor (beta chain) derives from a study of blood T cell repertoires in COVID-19. Profiling relied on immunoSEQ multiplex PCR, and the TCRdb table lists in-frame clones only, not all of them. This sample has about 230,000 clones, with 70% to 90% found just once. V lost 0 bases to trimming and J lost 11 bases; unmatched junction nucleotides: 15. CDR3 size: 17 residues. In germline, CDR1 is LNHDA, CDR2 SQIVND (reference sequence). The receptor comes from an older woman with active or convalescent COVID-19. The chain carries TRBV19 and TRBJ2-1; 8 bases are shared with TRBD2. Sequencing input: peripheral blood. The DNA of the CDR3 is TGTGCCAGTAGTATAGATCGGCGGTCGAGCGGGAGTTCTAAGCAGTTCTTC. This codes for CASSIDRRSSGSSKQFF. Full variable domain (rest looked up from reference TRBV19 and TRBJ2-1): DGGITQSPKYLFRKEGQNVTLSCEQNLNHDAMYWYRQDPGQGLRLIYYSQIVNDFQKGDIAEGYSVSREKKESFPLTVTSAQKNPTAFYLCASSIDRRSSGSSKQFFGPGTRLTVL.